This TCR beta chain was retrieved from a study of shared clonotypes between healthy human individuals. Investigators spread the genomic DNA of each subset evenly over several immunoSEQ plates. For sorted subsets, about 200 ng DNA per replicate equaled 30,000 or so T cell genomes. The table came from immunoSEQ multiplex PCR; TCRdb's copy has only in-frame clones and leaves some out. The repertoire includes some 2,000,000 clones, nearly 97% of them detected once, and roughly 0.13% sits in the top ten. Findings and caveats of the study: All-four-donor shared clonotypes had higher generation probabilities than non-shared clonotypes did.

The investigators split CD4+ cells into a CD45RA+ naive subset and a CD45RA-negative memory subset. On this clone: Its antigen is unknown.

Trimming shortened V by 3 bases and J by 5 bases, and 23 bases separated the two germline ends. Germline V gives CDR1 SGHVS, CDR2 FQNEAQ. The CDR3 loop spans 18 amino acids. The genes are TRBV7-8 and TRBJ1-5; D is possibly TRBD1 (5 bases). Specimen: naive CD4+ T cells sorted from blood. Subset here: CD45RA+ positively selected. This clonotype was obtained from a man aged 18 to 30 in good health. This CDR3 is CASSFRSKGTRADQPQHF. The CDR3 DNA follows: TGTGCCAGCAGCTTTCGATCCAAGGGGACCCGTGCAGATCAGCCCCAGCATTTT.